This record concerns one TCR beta chain sequence. Its cognate antigen has yet to be identified. One base away there is no much larger clone; base qualities are not given. The cohort comprised approximately 700 healthy bone marrow donors. All cohort members were sampled while nominally healthy, although unrecorded immune exposures were likely present. The donor tested CMV seropositive and was one of the 289 seropositive cohort members. A peripheral blood sample was collected from each donor, and TCR beta sequencing was performed on peripheral blood mononuclear cells. Genomic DNA extraction from the blood cell samples was performed with the Qiagen DNeasy Blood Extraction Kit. This entry is derived from a study of cytomegalovirus exposure and HLA in healthy donors listed by TCRdb under 2017. For the study in its entirety: According to an earlier analysis of 587 of the donors, some 170 million T cells yielded some 120 million unique TCR beta sequences and 250 to 350 Gb of sequence data. To study patterns of TCR occurrence, a later analysis re-analyzed previously published TCR beta repertoires from 666 donors and added high-resolution HLA genotyping. Besides the first cohort of 500 to 700 subjects, a separate validation cohort made up of 120 or so different subjects was used. To predict cytomegalovirus infection status, the study combined high-throughput TCR immunosequencing, statistical association of individual TCRs with disease status, and machine learning. Typing coverage differed by locus: A, B, C, DRB1 and DQB1 were typed in about 629-640 donors, DQA1 in 500 to 550, DPA1 in around 610, and DPB1 in 400 to 480. Approximately 310 gigabases of sequencing data and approximately 91 million unique TCR sequences made up an early release that covered under 750 HLA-typed donors. Every discovery cohort repertoire had been produced on one sequencing platform. HLA typing included class I and class II loci at four-digit resolution. In an earlier analysis of 500 to 650 of the donors, high-throughput TCR beta sequencing was used to judge whether each TCR beta V gene segment behaved as functional or pseudogenic. A later genetic analysis used genome-wide SNP genotypes for about 65% of the roughly 700 donors, treating that subset as a discovery cohort. Among the roughly 380 genotyped donors, around 81% belonged to the genetic ancestry cluster associated with self-reported Caucasian donors. On average, approximately 250,000 unique TCR beta nucleotide sequences were sequenced per donor among 300 to 500 genotyped donors of the cohort, with roughly 18% of those sequences being non-productive. Rather than using new phenotypic data, the later analysis identified candidate immune exposures from TCR beta sequences and from how often those sequences occurred across donors. The study aimed to test whether cataloging public T cell receptors could reveal signatures of past pathogen exposure. A few DR-DQ haplotypes were handled as single units for association and clustering because linkage in the cohort was strong. The T cell repertoires of under 750 subjects were profiled by immunosequencing and related to cytomegalovirus serostatus. Donor age, sex, ethnicity and CMV serostatus were compiled alongside the repertoire data.

The receptor library was made with the immunoSEQ multiplex PCR assay. The multiplex PCR relied on a mix of 60 forward primers for TCR Vbeta segments and 13 reverse primers for TCR Jbeta segments. The CDR3 region of rearranged TCR beta genes was amplified from genomic DNA with a multiplex PCR assay. Amplified TCR beta libraries were sequenced as 87-base-pair reads on the Illumina HiSeq System. The authors' analysis ran thus. A later analysis counted approximately 74 million unique TCR beta chains across the 500 to 850 repertoires, and some 11 million of these chains were shared by at least two donors. A nearest-neighbor algorithm error-corrected the raw reads and collapsed the reads into unique sequences, merging closely related sequences to remove PCR and sequencing errors. CDR3 sequences were aligned to IMGT reference sequences to assign V, D and J gene segments. For a sequence to be retained, a match of at least six nucleotides to both a V gene segment and a J gene segment was required. A rearrangement was called productive if the CDR3 had no stop codons and remained in frame with V and J, and every other rearrangement was called non-productive. CDR3 was defined by IMGT convention, running from the second conserved V-encoded cysteine to the conserved J-encoded phenylalanine. In an earlier analysis of 550 to 650 of the donors, sequences lacking an unambiguous match to a single V gene segment were excluded. In an earlier analysis of 450 to 700 of the donors, V segments were called functional above 56.7% productive rearrangements and were called segregating when the between-donor standard deviation exceeded 5%. A statistical classification framework was built to diagnose cytomegalovirus status from the catalog of TCR beta chain sequences. In a later analysis, V and J genes were assigned by comparing TCR nucleotide sequences against IMGT/GENE-DB human TR gene sequences. The TCRdist pipeline was used in a later analysis to assign CDR3 sequences and most-parsimonious VDJ recombination scenarios. A later analysis defined each TCR beta chain by its CDR3 amino acid sequence plus V-gene family, and excluded reads lacking a unique V-gene family. A later analysis removed 592 highly shared, low-generation-probability nucleotide sequences to deal with suspected cross-contamination and a sequencing artifact. For each public chain, a later analysis derived a clonal expansion index from normalized ranks of inferred template counts within each repertoire. In a later analysis, generation probabilities were computed using a VDJ recombination model fitted to out-of-frame rearrangements, and the results were checked against IGoR. A later analysis scored TCR-TCR, TCR-HLA and TCR-CMV co-occurrence with hypergeometric tests, applying a repertoire-size bias correction to TCR pairs. In a later analysis, false discovery rates were estimated by permuting HLA or CMV assignments 20 times. In a later analysis, co-occurring TCRs were grouped with DBSCAN, and TCRdist sequence similarity was added when clustering was performed within HLA-allele-positive subsets. Repertoires with fewer than 30,000 or more than 120,000 public chains were left out of co-occurrence clustering, as were about 5 repertoires with anomalous nucleotide sharing. The table was pulled from immuneACCESS by TCRdb, which kept in-frame rearrangements only. Such tables lose some clones; where checked, under half of the loss comes from unresolved V genes, and the rest has no known cause. V and J calls plus clone size are reproduced from that table; the DNA served to infer D and trimming. The sample contains 100,000 to 150,000 clones, 74% of them found a single time. The ten largest clones take up around 5.5% of the sample.

Overall study results and their limits: In vitro tests confirmed that a few of the cytomegalovirus-associated TCR beta chains recognize cytomegalovirus antigens. Across donors, most TCR sequences were observed very rarely, whereas some public TCRs were present in many individuals. The study gave a list of over 150 TCR beta chains associated with cytomegalovirus. An earlier analysis of approximately 570 of the donors showed that most TCR beta V segments appeared in productive rearrangements either about 87% or about 30% of the time, which broadly matched IMGT annotations. Because the 87-base-pair reads could not distinguish some IMGT-functional V segments, including TRBV6-2 and TRBV6-3, those segments were excluded. A later genetic analysis associated a missense DCLRE1C variant with V-gene and J-gene trimming of TCR beta chains, and an independent cohort replicated the association. Several of the top co-occurrence clusters appeared to be linked to parvovirus B19, influenza, CMV and Epstein-Barr virus, according to a later analysis. In a later analysis, around 17,000 TCR beta sequences were associated with specific HLA alleles at a false discovery rate of 0.05. Compared with the approximately 670-donor mean, donors in an Asian-associated ancestry cluster had fewer N-insertions in productive TCRs, according to a later genetic analysis. Compared with equally common non-associated chains, HLA-associated TCR beta chains in a later analysis were more clonally expanded and had lower generation probabilities. A group of highly shared sequence variants was considered likely to be a technical artifact of the sequencing pipeline. Cytomegalovirus status was reported to be diagnosed by the classifier with high specificity and sensitivity in both the original and validation cohorts. The only immune exposure information available for the cohort was CMV serostatus. Strong co-occurrence of HLA alleles, especially DR and DQ, made assigning TCR associations to individual alleles difficult. HLA typing was unavailable for some donors at each locus, so association tests used only the typed subset. According to a later analysis, most CMV-associated TCR beta chains appeared to be HLA-restricted, and the HLA associations seemed to be driven largely by CMV exposure. It was suggested by the authors that the approach could potentially be generalized to other disease states and immunological phenotypes. In a later analysis, the rate of TCR association differed among HLA loci, with DRB1 alleles having the most associated TCRs and HLA-C alleles having the fewest. A further reported finding was that TCR beta sequences accurately predicted the HLA-A and HLA-B alleles for most subjects in the first cohort. Correlated functional status among segregating V segments might be attributable to linkage disequilibrium, but an unknown experimental factor could not be ruled out. Because counts were too low, roughly 16 rarely observed V segments, including chromosome 9 orphons, were left out of the earlier analysis of a few hundred of the donors. The presence/absence analyses assumed that sequencing depth was roughly uniform across donors, and that assumption may not be true. In this cohort, only TCR beta chains were sequenced, and detectable features were limited by the absence of alpha or paired-chain data.

A distance of 14 bases separates the germline ends of V and J, which lose 5 bases and 6 bases respectively. CDR3 length: 13 amino acids, cysteine to phenylalanine. Just the 39-base CDR3 DNA is kept, in frame starting at base 1. CDR1 and CDR2 (SGHAT, FQNNGV) derive from the germline V gene. The clonotype originates from a woman aged 50 to 60 in good health and CMV-seropositive. The chain was built from TRBV11-2 and TRBJ2-7; TRBD1 is possibly the D segment (6 matching bases). The sequenced sample consisted of PBMCs. DNA sequence: TGTGCCAGCAGCGGCGTCAGGGGCGGCGAGCAGTACTTC. It translates to CASSGVRGGEQYF.